The 26 T cell receptor beta chains below were found in one sample sequenced in a study of T cells after yellow fever vaccination. TCRdb redid the calling of the 5' RACE reads with MiXCR, one entry per CDR3 protein. The sample shows about 260,000 distinct CDR3 sequences, 13% of them seen only once. The source material was CD4+ T cells sorted from PBMCs, sampled 45 days after the yellow fever booster vaccination. The receptors shown here come from a man aged 30 to 39 who received the YFV17D yellow fever vaccine.

This clonotype occurred a few times. The V call is TRBV11-2, the J call TRBJ2-1, with D uncertain. The length of the CDR3 is 15 residues. V lost 0 bases and J lost 6, with 12 bases in between. The germline V gene encodes CDR1 SGHAT and CDR2 FQNNGV. This chain's CDR3 is CASSLERRWGNEQFF. As DNA, the CDR3 is TGTGCCAGCAGCTTAGAACGGCGATGGGGCAATGAGCAGTTCTTC.

This clonotype occurred a few times. The chain is built from TRBV20-1 and TRBJ2-2, with unresolved D. There are 12 residues in the CDR3. Looked up from germline, CDR1 is DFQATT and CDR2 is SNEGSKA (reference sequence). The V gene lost 4 bases and the J gene lost 8 bases, with 11 bases spanning the gap. The CDR3 region is CSATLWSGELFF. The CDR3 DNA reads TGCAGTGCTACCCTTTGGTCGGGGGAGCTGTTTTTT.

This clonotype has more than one count but fewer than ten. The V and J genes are TRBV20-1 and TRBJ2-2, with TRBD1 identical over 8 bases. Looked up from germline, CDR1 is DFQATT and CDR2 is SNEGSKA (reference sequence). V was pared by 3 bases and J by 5 bases, with 2 bases of the junction left unmatched. The CDR3 runs to 13 residues. The CDR3 here is CSARHRGTGELFF. The CDR3 bases are TGCAGTGCTAGGCACAGGGGGACCGGGGAGCTGTTTTTT.

The rearrangement joins TRBV5-1 to TRBJ1-2; 10 bases agree with TRBD1. The V segment lost 2 bases and the J segment 3 bases; nucleotides outside the gene matches: 4. The germline gives CDR1 SGHRS, CDR2 YFSETQ. CDR3 length: 15 residues. CDR3 residues: CASSFTGTGDYGYTF. The CDR3 DNA follows: TGCGCCAGCAGCTTCACCGGGACAGGGGACTATGGCTACACCTTC.

This chain joins TRBV28 and TRBJ2-3; no clear D gene. The length of the CDR3 is 13 residues. The germline CDR1 and CDR2 sequences are MDHEN and SYDVKM. Trimming left V 5 bases short and J 2 bases short, with 8 bases between. CDR3 nucleotide sequence: TGTGCCAGCAGTAACTCAGTCACAGATACGCAGTATTTT. This sequence encodes CASSNSVTDTQYF.

This clonotype was counted only a few times. This chain joins TRBV29-1 and TRBJ1-5; D gene ambiguous. V shed 6 bases and J shed 5 bases, with 14 bases lying between them. Germline V gene lookup returns CDR1 SQVTM and CDR2 ANQGSEA. CDR3 length equals 13 residues. This CDR3 is CSVTDEADQPQHF. The CDR3 coding sequence is TGCAGCGTAACGGACGAGGCGGATCAGCCCCAGCATTTT.

The V and J genes are TRBV24-1 and TRBJ2-6; the D gene is possibly TRBD1 (6 bases). Germline V gives CDR1 KGHDR, CDR2 SFDVKD. Deletions cut 3 bases from V and 0 bases from J, with 14 bases between. The CDR3 covers 18 residues. CDR3 sequence (DNA): TGTGCCACCAGTGATCCAAAGCGAGGGGGCTCTGGGGCCAACGTCCTGACTTTC. This encodes CATSDPKRGGSGANVLTF.

The CDR3 sequence: CASSSGQGRVQETQYF. The CDR3 DNA reads as TGTGCCAGCAGTTCTGGACAGGGTAGGGTACAAGAGACCCAGTACTTC. The V and J genes are TRBV5-4 and TRBJ2-5, with 8 bases identical to TRBD1. This CDR3 is built from 16 residues. Germline lookup yields CDR1 SGHNT and CDR2 YYREEE (reference sequence). V lost 5 bases, J lost 2 bases, and 11 bases stayed unmatched.

There are many counts of this clonotype. The rearrangement links TRBV11-2 to TRBJ1-4; tentatively, D is TRBD1 (5 bases). Trimming pared 2 bases from V and 7 bases from J, leaving 14 bases between. The CDR3 consists of 15 residues. Germline V gene data show CDR1 as SGHAT and CDR2 as FQNNGV. In nucleotides, the CDR3 is TGTGCCAGCAGCTTAACCGGGACGATCGCTGAAAAACTGTTTTTT. This translates into CASSLTGTIAEKLFF.

The chain recombines TRBV6-1 with TRBJ2-1, with 7 nucleotides matching TRBD2. CDR1 MNHNS and CDR2 SASEGT come from the germline V gene. The CDR3 is 17 residues long. V lost 2 bases, J lost 0 bases, and 7 bases stayed unmatched. Here the CDR3 reads CASSEPPGGSSYNEQFF. The CDR3 coding sequence is TGTGCCAGCAGTGAACCCCCGGGCGGGAGCTCCTACAATGAGCAGTTCTTC.

The chain employs TRBV7-2 and TRBJ2-5, with a weak D call TRBD1 (5 bases). The CDR3 length is 12 residues. The V and J ends lost 5 bases and 8 bases respectively, with 12 bases between them. The V gene's germline CDR1 is SGHTA and CDR2 FQGNSA. For the CDR3, the DNA is TGTGCCAGCAGCAAGGACACCTCTACCCAGTACTTC. Translation gives CASSKDTSTQYF.

The chain is built from TRBV7-9 and TRBJ2-7; D is unclear. The CDR3 contains 14 residues. The V gene's germline CDR1 is SEHNR and CDR2 FQNEAQ (reference sequence). Trimming pared 1 base from V and 2 bases from J, leaving 9 bases between. CDR3: CASSLEDRTYEQYF. The DNA for the CDR3 is TGTGCCAGCAGCTTAGAGGACCGAACCTACGAGCAGTACTTC.

The chain joins TRBV7-9 to TRBJ2-1; D is perhaps TRBD2 (5 bases). The CDR3 consists of 12 residues. V lost 1 base, J lost 12 bases, and 10 bases lay in between. Looked up from germline, CDR1 is SEHNR and CDR2 is FQNEAQ (reference sequence). The CDR3 here is CASSLGGPGQFF. In DNA form, the CDR3 reads TGTGCCAGCAGCTTAGGAGGGCCGGGGCAGTTCTTC.

The CDR3 spells CASSLGIGTGVGQPQHF. The CDR3 bases are TGCGCCAGCAGCTTGGGCATTGGGACAGGGGTTGGCCAGCCCCAGCATTTT. The J gene is TRBJ1-5, the V gene TRBV5-1, with 10 bases matching TRBD1. Trimming at V came to 0 bases and at J to 7 bases, leaving 10 bases not matched to a gene. Germline V gene data show CDR1 as SGHRS and CDR2 as YFSETQ. The CDR3 runs to 17 residues. Variable domain in full (rest from reference TRBV5-1 and TRBJ1-5): KAGVTQTPRYLIKTRGQQVTLSCSPISGHRSVSWYQQTPGQGLQFLFEYFSETQRNKGNFPGRFSGRQFSNSRSEMNVSTLELGDSALYLCASSLGIGTGVGQPQHFGDGTRLSIL.

This clonotype was counted between two and nine times. The chain joins TRBV16 to TRBJ2-7; D is unresolved. The CDR3 sequence is 11 residues long. V was shortened by 5 bases and J by 4 bases, with 6 bases between the two germline ends. In germline, CDR1 is KGHSY, CDR2 FQNENV. CDR3 in DNA: TGTGCCAGCAGCAAGGGATACGAGCAGTACTTC. Amino acids: CASSKGYEQYF.

This clonotype turned up a few times. One junction end disagrees with the germline gene, perhaps due to a read error. The chain joins TRBV5-5 to TRBJ2-5; weak D call: TRBD2 (7 bases). In germline, CDR1 is SGHKS, CDR2 YYEKEE (reference sequence). This CDR3 is built from 12 residues. CDR3 amino acids: CASSLLRGAEDF. For the CDR3, the DNA is TGTGCCAGCAGCTTGTTACGGGGGGCCGAGGACTTC. Full variable domain (remainder filled in from reference TRBV5-5 and TRBJ2-5): DAGVTQSPTHLIKTRGQQVTLRCSPISGHKSVSWYQQVLGQGPQFIFQYYEKEERGRGNFPDRFSARQFPNYSSELNVNALLLGDSALYLCASSLLRGAEDFGPGTRLLVL.

This clonotype was counted a few times. The rearrangement links TRBV7-2 to TRBJ2-7; D unclear. The CDR3 is 12 residues long. The ends were cut back, 1 base at V and 7 bases at J, with 8 bases in the middle. Germline V gene sequence: CDR1 SGHTA, CDR2 FQGNSA. The CDR3 bases are TGTGCCAGCAGCTTAGGCTCGTGGGAGCAGTACTTC. The encoded protein is CASSLGSWEQYF.

The chain combines TRBV6-2 or TRBV6-3 with TRBJ2-7; 10 positions match TRBD1. The germline V gene encodes CDR1 MNHEY and CDR2 SVGEGT. V shed 8 bases and J 4 bases; nucleotides not matched to a gene: 5. This CDR3 has 13 residues. The CDR3 nucleotides read TGTGCCAGCCGGACAGGGGGAGTTTACGAGCAGTACTTC. Translated, it gives CASRTGGVYEQYF.

There are a few counts of this clonotype. The J gene is TRBJ2-7, the V gene TRBV27; maybe TRBD2 (5 bases). The length of the CDR3 is 13 residues. The germline V gene has CDR1 MNHEY and CDR2 SMNVEV (reference sequence). The V end lost 8 bases, the J end lost 3 bases, and 14 bases lay between the germline ends. CDR3 bases: TGTGCCAGCGCCAAAAAACTAGACTACGAGCAGTACTTC. Amino acid sequence: CASAKKLDYEQYF.

This clonotype was seen a few times. V gene TRBV20-1 combines with J gene TRBJ2-1, with TRBD2 matching over 8 bases. The CDR3 is 13 residues long. CDR1 is DFQATT, CDR2 SNEGSKA, per germline (reference sequence). In DNA, the CDR3 is TGCAGCGACACTAGCGGTTTCTACAATGAGCAGTTCTTC. It encodes CSDTSGFYNEQFF.

This clonotype was observed a handful of times. V gene TRBV7-9 combines with J gene TRBJ2-7; D may be TRBD2 (7 bases). Trimming took off 2 bases at V and 3 bases at J, with 14 bases between the two ends. Germline values: CDR1 SEHNR, CDR2 FQNEAQ (reference sequence). This CDR3 comprises 15 residues. Written as DNA, the CDR3 is TGTGCCAGCAGCTTACGGGGGGCGGAACTCTACGAGCAGTACTTC. This translates into CASSLRGAELYEQYF.

The chain recombines TRBV14 with TRBJ2-3; 7 bases fit TRBD1. After removal of 4 bases from V and 4 bases from J, the junction contained 11 bases not matched to a gene. CDR3 length: 16 residues. Germline V lookup: CDR1 SGHDN, CDR2 FVKESK. The CDR3 here is CASSPNRGPRADTQYF. CDR3 sequence (DNA): TGTGCCAGCAGCCCCAACAGGGGCCCACGCGCAGATACGCAGTATTTT.

A word on this clonotype: A clone one base away is much larger, so this may be a read error. This chain connects TRBV7-2 to TRBJ2-5; TRBD1 might be the D (5 bases). The germline gives CDR1 SGHTA, CDR2 FQGNSA. CDR3 length: 16 amino acids. The chain's CDR3 is CANSLFGQGEQETQYF. CDR3 nucleotides: TGTGCCAACAGCTTATTCGGACAAGGGGAACAAGAGACCCAGTACTTC.

This clonotype was counted many times. This sequence joins TRBV29-1 and TRBJ1-2; no definite D call. This CDR3 is built from 9 residues. Germline values: CDR1 SQVTM, CDR2 ANQGSEA. Trimming left V 2 bases short and J 7 bases short, with 2 bases between. The CDR3 DNA is TGCAGCGTTGAAAGTGGCTACACCTTC. Its protein product is CSVESGYTF.

This chain links TRBV7-2 with TRBJ2-6; perhaps TRBD1 as D (7 bases). The germline gives CDR1 SGHTA, CDR2 FQGNSA. The CDR3 contains 15 residues. V was trimmed by 5 bases and J by 4 bases, leaving 12 bases between them. The CDR3 DNA is TGTGCCAGCAGCCGCAGGGGGGCCGGGGCCAACGTCCTGACTTTC. Translation: CASSRRGAGANVLTF.

V is TRBV29-1 and J is TRBJ2-7; no clear D. Germline assignment: CDR1 SQVTM and CDR2 ANQGSEA. This CDR3 comprises 15 residues. With 5 bases removed from V and 2 bases from J, the gap between germline ends came to 19 bases. The CDR3 DNA follows: TGCAGCGTTAGTACGCGAGAGACAAACCCCTACGAGCAGTACTTC. Protein product: CSVSTRETNPYEQYF.